The 21 T cell receptor beta chains reported below all come from one sample, sequenced in a study of blood T cell repertoires in COVID-19. Clones were sequenced by immunoSEQ multiplex PCR, and TCRdb holds only the in-frame ones, with some missing. The data contain 200,000 to 250,000 clones, approximately 90% of them singletons. Sequenced material: peripheral blood. The receptors come from a man in his sixties or seventies with acute or convalescent COVID-19.

The rearrangement uses TRBV10-3 and TRBJ1-6; 10 bases line up with TRBD1. Trimming removed 7 bases from V and 8 bases from J; junction bases left unmatched: 2. Germline loops: CDR1 ENHRY, CDR2 SYGVKD. This CDR3 comprises 13 residues. CDR3 in amino acids: CAITGTGDSPLHF. DNA for the CDR3: TGTGCCATCACCGGGACAGGGGATTCACCCCTCCACTTT.

The rearrangement uses TRBV5-1 and TRBJ2-1; the D gene is possibly TRBD1 (6 bases). The CDR3 loop spans 19 amino acids. V was cut by 4 bases and J by 0 bases, with 23 bases left in between. From germline, CDR1 is SGHRS and CDR2 YFSETQ. The CDR3 sequence is CASSPRPFRGLTSYNEQFF. The DNA for the CDR3 is TGCGCCAGCAGCCCAAGACCCTTCAGGGGTCTAACCTCCTACAATGAGCAGTTCTTC.

The chain couples TRBV30 to TRBJ2-1; D not resolved. CDR1 GTSNPN and CDR2 SVGIG come from the germline V gene (reference sequence). The CDR3 runs 13 residues. V lost 2 bases and J lost 4, with 9 bases in between. The CDR3 reads CAWSLDQYNEQFF. CDR3 DNA sequence: TGTGCCTGGAGTCTAGACCAATACAATGAGCAGTTCTTC.

V usage is TRBV10-3 and J usage is TRBJ1-6, with D perhaps TRBD1 (6 bases). The V and J ends lost 0 bases and 5 bases respectively, with 11 bases between them. Germline loops: CDR1 ENHRY, CDR2 SYGVKD. This CDR3 region has 16 residues. CDR3 region: CAISESPGADNSPLHF. The CDR3 nucleotides read TGTGCCATCAGTGAGTCGCCAGGGGCCGATAATTCACCCCTCCACTTT.

This chain connects TRBV27 to TRBJ2-1, with 7 bases fitting TRBD1. Germline CDR1 reads MNHEY; CDR2 reads SMNVEV (reference sequence). The length of the CDR3 is 16 residues. J gave up 3 bases and V 5 bases, and 10 bases lay outside the gene matches. In DNA form, the CDR3 reads TGTGCCAGCAGTCCCCCGAAGGGGGCCTACTACAATGAGCAGTTCTTC. Amino acid sequence: CASSPPKGAYYNEQFF.

V gene TRBV4-3 combines with J gene TRBJ2-7, with TRBD2 matching over 7 bases. V shed 0 bases and J 5 bases; nucleotides not matched to a gene: 13. Germline lookup yields CDR1 LGHNA and CDR2 YSLEER. This CDR3 region has 17 residues. CDR3 protein: CASSQDPVAGPRNEQYF. Written as DNA, the CDR3 is TGCGCCAGCAGCCAAGACCCCGTAGCGGGCCCCCGCAACGAGCAGTACTTC.

The rearrangement uses TRBV24-1 and TRBJ2-5; 8 bases match TRBD2. Trimming cost V 4 bases and J 4 bases; bases outside gene matches: 7. Germline assignment: CDR1 KGHDR and CDR2 SFDVKD. The CDR3 consists of 15 residues. CDR3 bases: TGTGCCACCAGTGACCGCGGGACTAGTAGAGAGACCCAGTACTTC. Amino acids: CATSDRGTSRETQYF.

V and J are TRBV9 and TRBJ2-1, with 8 bases identical to TRBD2. Germline V gene sequence: CDR1 SGDLS, CDR2 YYNGEE. This CDR3 spans 15 amino acids. Unmatched junction bases numbered 6, after V lost 1 base and J lost 6 bases. CDR3 bases: TGTGCCAGCAGCGTATCCAGCGGGGGCTTCAATGAGCAGTTCTTC. Translated: CASSVSSGGFNEQFF.

CDR3 residues: CSVEDIGGPSSYNEQFF. CDR3 nucleotide sequence: TGCAGCGTTGAAGATATTGGCGGGCCCAGCTCCTACAATGAGCAGTTCTTC. The chain recombines TRBV29-1 with TRBJ2-1; D might be TRBD2 (5 bases). Germline CDR1 and CDR2: SQVTM and ANQGSEA. This CDR3 is 17 amino acids long. Trimming took 0 bases from V and 0 from J, leaving 15 bases between them.

V and J are TRBV11-1 and TRBJ1-1; the D gene is possibly TRBD1 (5 bases). The CDR3 sequence is 14 residues long. Germline assignment: CDR1 SGHAT and CDR2 FQDESV (reference sequence). Trimming cost V 8 bases and J 1 base, with 14 bases left between them. The CDR3 loop reads CASRRTLANTEAFF. The CDR3 DNA reads as TGTGCCAGCCGACGGACACTCGCGAACACTGAAGCTTTCTTT. The full variable domain, in which reference TRBV11-1 and TRBJ1-1 provide the parts outside the CDR3, is EAEVAQSPRYKITEKSQAVAFWCDPISGHATLYWYRQILGQGPELLVQFQDESVVDDSQLPKDRFSAERLKGVDSTLKIQPAELGDSAMYLCASRRTLANTEAFFGQGTRLTVV.

In its sample, this clone was seen a few times. The chain has TRBV9 and TRBJ1-1; no clear D gene. This CDR3 has 13 residues. CDR1 SGDLS and CDR2 YYNGEE come from the germline V gene. V gave up 5 bases and J gave up 0 bases, with 8 bases separating them. The CDR3 DNA is TGTGCCAGCAGTCTAATATTGAACACTGAAGCTTTCTTT. Its translation is CASSLILNTEAFF.

The chain uses TRBV28 and TRBJ1-5, with 9 bases aligning to TRBD1. The CDR3 has 15 amino acids. The germline V gene has CDR1 MDHEN and CDR2 SYDVKM. V was pared by 5 bases and J by 10 bases, with 12 bases of the junction left unmatched. CDR3 amino acids: CASSPGQGTVKPQHF. CDR3 in DNA: TGTGCCAGCAGTCCCGGACAGGGGACAGTTAAACCCCAGCATTTT.

This chain joins TRBV5-1 and TRBJ2-7; D possibly corresponds to TRBD1 (5 bases). This CDR3 has 14 residues. From germline, CDR1 is SGHRS and CDR2 YFSETQ. V was shortened by 4 bases and J by 2 bases, with 13 bases between the two germline ends. The DNA for the CDR3 is TGCGCCAGCAGCCACCGGCCAGGGCCCTACGAGCAGTACTTC. This translates into CASSHRPGPYEQYF.

The genes are TRBV4-1 and TRBJ2-1; 7 nucleotides agree with TRBD2. With V trimmed by 4 bases and J by 7 bases, 22 bases remained unmatched. Germline V gives CDR1 MGHRA, CDR2 YSYEKL. The CDR3 contains 19 residues. The CDR3 coding sequence is TGCGCCAGCAGCCGGAAAAGCCCCTCGGCCGGGGACTATATAAATGAGCAGTTCTTC. Translating gives CASSRKSPSAGDYINEQFF.

V gene TRBV29-1 combines with J gene TRBJ1-2, with TRBD1 matching over 7 bases. Germline CDR1 and CDR2: SQVTM and ANQGSEA. CDR3 size: 15 residues. V shed 0 bases, J shed 7 bases, and the junction held 11 bases outside the gene matches. The CDR3 loop is CSVEEGARGEFGYTF. In nucleotides, the CDR3 is TGCAGCGTTGAAGAAGGAGCCAGGGGGGAATTTGGCTACACCTTC.

This chain links TRBV10-3 with TRBJ2-1, with a weak D call TRBD2 (5 bases). The CDR3 loop spans 16 amino acids. The germline gives CDR1 ENHRY, CDR2 SYGVKD. V lost 0 bases and J 0 bases, leaving 9 bases between the germline ends. The CDR3: CAISESVAGSYNEQFF. DNA of the CDR3: TGTGCCATCAGTGAGTCCGTGGCGGGCTCCTACAATGAGCAGTTCTTC.

The chain employs TRBV7-9 and TRBJ2-3; D unclear. Trimming stripped 1 base from V and 6 bases from J, with 8 bases between. The germline CDR1 and CDR2 sequences are SEHNR and FQNEAQ (reference sequence). CDR3 length: 13 amino acids. CDR3 bases: TGTGCCAGCAGCTTAGGCGGATGGGATACGCAGTATTTT. Translated, it gives CASSLGGWDTQYF.

The CDR3 loop is CASSQNQGTEAFF. The CDR3 DNA follows: TGTGCCAGCAGCCAAAATCAGGGGACTGAAGCTTTCTTT. The chain uses TRBV14 and TRBJ1-1, with D possibly being TRBD1 (6 bases). Between the trimmed V and J ends, which lost 2 bases and 5 bases, there was a span of 9 bases. Germline lookup yields CDR1 SGHDN and CDR2 FVKESK. This CDR3 contains 13 residues.

V usage is TRBV3-1 (or the pseudogene TRBV3-2) and J usage is TRBJ2-5; 7 bases align to TRBD1. CDR1 is LGHDT, CDR2 YNNKEL, per germline (reference sequence). This CDR3 has 15 amino acids. J lost 5 bases, V lost 0 bases, and 6 bases had no gene match. CDR3 in amino acids: CASSQEGHRGETQYF. In nucleotides, the CDR3 is TGTGCCAGCAGCCAAGAAGGCCACAGGGGTGAGACCCAGTACTTC.

The chain employs TRBV5-4 and TRBJ1-5, with a weak D call TRBD1 (5 bases). Germline lookup yields CDR1 SGHNT and CDR2 YYREEE (reference sequence). This CDR3 region has 14 residues. Trimming removed 0 bases at V and 2 bases at J, with 6 bases between. The CDR3 nucleotides read TGTGCCAGCAGCTTGGCGGGGGGCAATCAGCCCCAGCATTTT. It specifies CASSLAGGNQPQHF. Drawing the rest from reference TRBV5-4 and TRBJ1-5, the complete variable domain is ETGVTQSPTHLIKTRGQQVTLRCSSQSGHNTVSWYQQALGQGPQFIFQYYREEENGRGNFPPRFSGLQFPNYSSELNVNALELDDSALYLCASSLAGGNQPQHFGDGTRLSIL.

V and J are TRBV6-5 and TRBJ2-7; a weak D match, TRBD2 (5 bases). There are 16 residues in the CDR3. Germline V gene sequence: CDR1 MNHEY, CDR2 SVGAGI. Trimming left V 0 bases short and J 2 bases short, with 14 bases between. This CDR3 reads CASSYSRASSTYEQYF. The DNA of the CDR3 is TGTGCCAGCAGTTACTCGAGGGCCTCCTCCACCTACGAGCAGTACTTC.